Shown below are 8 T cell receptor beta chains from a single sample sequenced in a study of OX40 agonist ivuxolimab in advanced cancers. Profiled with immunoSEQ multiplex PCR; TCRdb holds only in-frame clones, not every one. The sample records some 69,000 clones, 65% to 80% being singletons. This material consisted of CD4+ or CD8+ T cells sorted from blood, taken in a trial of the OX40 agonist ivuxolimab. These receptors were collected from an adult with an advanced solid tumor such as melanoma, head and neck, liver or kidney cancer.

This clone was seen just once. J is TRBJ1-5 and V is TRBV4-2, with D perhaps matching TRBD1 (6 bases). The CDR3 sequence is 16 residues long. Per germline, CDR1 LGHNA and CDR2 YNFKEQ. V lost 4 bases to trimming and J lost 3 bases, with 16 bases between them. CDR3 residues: CASSLLQGRDNQPQHF. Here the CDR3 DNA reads TGTGCCAGCAGCCTTCTCCAGGGGCGCGACAATCAGCCCCAGCATTTT.

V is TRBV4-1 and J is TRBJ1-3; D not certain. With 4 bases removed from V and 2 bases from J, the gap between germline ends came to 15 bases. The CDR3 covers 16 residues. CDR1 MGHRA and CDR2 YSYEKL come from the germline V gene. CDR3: CASSLGASGPGNTIYF. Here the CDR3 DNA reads TGCGCCAGCAGCCTCGGCGCGTCAGGACCTGGAAACACCATATATTTT.

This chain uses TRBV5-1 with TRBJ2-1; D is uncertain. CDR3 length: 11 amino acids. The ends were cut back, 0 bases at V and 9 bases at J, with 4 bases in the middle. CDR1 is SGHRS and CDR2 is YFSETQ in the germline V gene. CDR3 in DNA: TGCGCCAGCAGCTTGGCCGCTGAGCAGTTCTTC. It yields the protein CASSLAAEQFF.

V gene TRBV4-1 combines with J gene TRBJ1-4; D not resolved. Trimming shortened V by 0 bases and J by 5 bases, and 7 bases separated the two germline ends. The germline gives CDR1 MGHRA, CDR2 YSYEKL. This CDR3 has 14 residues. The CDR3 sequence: CASSQETGNEKLFF. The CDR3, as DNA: TGCGCCAGCAGCCAAGAGACGGGGAATGAAAAACTGTTTTTT.

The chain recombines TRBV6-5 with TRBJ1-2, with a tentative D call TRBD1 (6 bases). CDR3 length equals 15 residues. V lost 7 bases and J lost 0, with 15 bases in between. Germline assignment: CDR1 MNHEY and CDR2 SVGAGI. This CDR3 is CASTGGHLANYGYTF. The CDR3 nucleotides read TGTGCCAGCACCGGGGGACACCTAGCTAACTATGGCTACACCTTC.

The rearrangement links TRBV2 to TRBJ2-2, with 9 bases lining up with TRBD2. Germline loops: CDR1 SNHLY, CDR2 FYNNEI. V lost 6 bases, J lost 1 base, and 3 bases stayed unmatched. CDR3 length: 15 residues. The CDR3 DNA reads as TGTGCCAGCAGGGTGACTAGCGGGAACACCGGGGAGCTGTTTTTT. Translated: CASRVTSGNTGELFF.

The CDR3 sequence is CASSVTGVTGELFF. DNA for the CDR3: TGTGCCAGCAGCGTAACAGGGGTCACCGGGGAGCTGTTTTTT. J is TRBJ2-2 and V is TRBV9, with 7 bases identical to TRBD1. The CDR3 spans 14 residues. Trimming took 1 base from V and 4 from J; bases not matched to a gene: 1. Germline CDR1 and CDR2: SGDLS and YYNGEE.

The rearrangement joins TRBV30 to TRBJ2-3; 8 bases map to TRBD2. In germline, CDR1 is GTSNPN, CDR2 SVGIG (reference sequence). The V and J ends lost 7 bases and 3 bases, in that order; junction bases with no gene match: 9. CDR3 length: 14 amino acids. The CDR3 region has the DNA TGTGCCTCCAACCGGGAGGGGGAAACAGATACGCAGTATTTT. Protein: CASNREGETDTQYF.